This TCR beta chain was sequenced during a study of technical replicates of blood from several donors. Repertoires were generated with immunoSEQ multiplex PCR, while TCRdb's copy carries only in-frame clones and drops some. The repertoire consists of roughly 65,000 clones, with approximately 88% occurring once and the leading ten covering 4.6%. V was clipped by 3 bases and J by 6 bases, with 17 bases between them. The CDR3 has 16 residues. CDR1 MNHEY and CDR2 SVGAGI come from the germline V gene. The receptor comes from a human donor in good health. Some clones in this sample may be carry-over from other donors' samples. The V call is TRBV6-5, the J call TRBJ2-2; D perhaps matches TRBD1 (5 bases). Sequenced material: PBMCs. CDR3 DNA: TGTGCCAGCAGTTATCGTTCTAGGGTAGGGGCCGGGGAGCTGTTTTTT. It codes for CASSYRSRVGAGELFF.